This entry lists 3 T cell receptor beta chains sequenced from one sample in a study of T cells after yellow fever vaccination. MiXCR was run by TCRdb on the 5' RACE reads, yielding one entry per CDR3 protein. The repertoire has around 340,000 distinct CDR3 sequences, 8.7% of them found once; the top ten carry about 20%. Source: PBMCs, taken on the day of the first yellow fever vaccination. Receptor source: a man aged 18-30 years who received the YFV17D yellow fever vaccine.

This clonotype was seen repeatedly, ten times or more. The rearrangement joins TRBV7-6 to TRBJ2-5; D unresolved. Germline V gene data show CDR1 as SGHVS and CDR2 as FNYEAQ. The CDR3 is 14 residues long. With 2 bases removed from V and 0 bases from J, the gap between germline ends came to 7 bases. The CDR3 coding sequence is TGTGCCAGCAGCTTAACAGTTAACCAAGAGACCCAGTACTTC. Residues: CASSLTVNQETQYF.

This chain uses TRBV11-2 with TRBJ2-1, with 7 bases fitting TRBD1. The CDR3 consists of 14 residues. After removal of 2 bases from V and 6 bases from J, the junction contained 4 bases not matched to a gene. Germline assignment: CDR1 SGHAT and CDR2 FQNNGV. Here the CDR3 reads CASSLRTGINEQFF. DNA for the CDR3: TGTGCCAGCAGCTTACGGACAGGAATCAATGAGCAGTTCTTC. Looking up the rest from reference TRBV11-2 and TRBJ2-1 gives the full variable domain: EAGVAQSPRYKIIEKRQSVAFWCNPISGHATLYWYQQILGQGPKLLIQFQNNGVVDDSQLPKDRFSAERLKGVDSTLKIQPAKLEDSAVYLCASSLRTGINEQFFGPGTRLTVL.

Ten or more counts support this clonotype. The chain recombines TRBV30 with TRBJ2-1; possible D gene TRBD2, 5 bases. Germline V gene sequence: CDR1 GTSNPN, CDR2 SVGIG (reference sequence). The CDR3 length is 13 residues. Trimming removed 1 base at V and 5 bases at J, with 9 bases between. CDR3: CAWSGEADNEQFF. The CDR3 coding sequence is TGTGCCTGGAGTGGGGAAGCGGACAATGAGCAGTTCTTC.